A selection of T cell receptor beta chains follows, all from one sample in a study of OX40 agonist ivuxolimab in advanced cancers. The table came from immunoSEQ multiplex PCR; TCRdb's copy has only in-frame clones and leaves some out. The sample contains tens of thousands of clones, 91% of which appear only once. The sample consisted of CD4+ or CD8+ T cells sorted from blood, taken in a trial of the OX40 agonist ivuxolimab. Every receptor here comes from an adult with an advanced solid tumor such as melanoma, head and neck, liver or kidney cancer. The CDR3 runs from the conserved cysteine through the conserved F or W. The D gene is left open where the match is weak. Clone size is shown for a subset of rows, as once, few, many or a class of expanded clone.

NA | TRBJ2-5 | TRBD1 | TRBV7-3 | CASSLGGQGQETQYF | TGTGCCAGCAGCTTAGGCGGACAGGGACAAGAGACCCAGTACTTC
NA | TRBJ2-3 | NA | TRBV19 | CASRSRAGLSTDTQYF | TGTGCCAGTAGGAGTCGGGCCGGCCTTAGCACAGATACGCAGTATTTT
NA | TRBJ2-3 | NA | TRBV14 | CASSQAGGTDTQYF | TGTGCCAGCAGCCAAGCAGGGGGCACAGATACGCAGTATTTT
NA | TRBJ2-7 | NA | TRBV10-3 | CAISVQQGHEQYF | TGTGCCATCAGTGTTCAACAGGGACACGAGCAGTACTTC
NA | TRBJ2-7 | TRBD1 | TRBV6-5 | CATRDRGHEQYF | TGTGCCACCCGGGACAGGGGGCACGAGCAGTACTTC
NA | TRBJ1-4 | NA | TRBV2 | CASSEFPDTRF | TGTGCCAGCAGTGAATTTCCGGACACTCGTTTT
NA | TRBJ1-2 | NA | TRBV27 | CASSLLGDNHKNYGYTF | TGTGCCAGCAGTTTATTGGGGGACAATCATAAGAACTATGGCTACACCTTC
NA | TRBJ1-2 | NA | TRBV11-2 | CASSRLRGGNYGYTF | TGTGCCAGCAGCCGACTTCGGGGGGGAAACTATGGCTACACCTTC
NA | TRBJ1-1 | NA | TRBV6-5 | CASSFGVGVNTEAFF | TGTGCCAGCAGTTTTGGGGTAGGGGTGAACACTGAAGCTTTCTTT
NA | TRBJ1-1 | NA | TRBV15 | CATSRDVAGNTEAFF | TGTGCCACCAGCAGAGATGTAGCAGGGAACACTGAAGCTTTCTTT
NA | TRBJ2-7 | NA | TRBV6-1 | CASTNRDITYEQYF | TGTGCCAGCACGAACCGGGACATTACCTACGAGCAGTACTTC
NA | TRBJ2-6 | TRBD2 | TRBV9 | CASSTRGGAGANVLTF | TGTGCCAGCAGCACCCGCGGGGGTGCTGGGGCCAACGTCCTGACTTTC
NA | TRBJ1-1 | NA | TRBV19 | CASSIRGGEAFF | TGTGCCAGTAGTATTCGAGGAGGGGAGGCTTTCTTT
NA | TRBJ1-1 | NA | TRBV7-9 | CASSWDTNTEAFF | TGTGCCAGCAGCTGGGACACGAACACTGAAGCTTTCTTT
NA | TRBJ2-7 | NA | TRBV7-6 | CASSQVEGSYEQYF | TGTGCCAGCAGCCAAGTTGAGGGCTCTTACGAGCAGTACTTC
NA | TRBJ2-5 | NA | TRBV4-2 | CASSQAAGYQETQYF | TGTGCCAGCAGCCAAGCAGCAGGGTACCAAGAGACCCAGTACTTC
few | TRBJ2-1 | NA | TRBV5-1 | CASSLEAGSYNEQFF | TGCGCCAGCAGCTTGGAGGCGGGCTCCTACAATGAGCAGTTCTTC
NA | TRBJ1-1 | NA | TRBV5-1 | CASSSGTTEAFF | TGCGCCAGCAGCTCTGGGACCACTGAAGCTTTCTTT
NA | TRBJ2-5 | NA | TRBV30 | CAWSGGLKETQYF | TGTGCCTGGTCGGGCGGTCTAAAAGAGACCCAGTACTTC
NA | TRBJ1-5 | NA | TRBV5-1 | CASSREGNQPQHF | TGCGCCAGCAGTCGGGAGGGCAATCAGCCCCAGCATTTT
NA | TRBJ1-2 | NA | TRBV6-1 | CASSELVGFRGTGYTF | TGTGCCAGCAGTGAATTGGTTGGATTTAGGGGGACCGGCTACACCTTC
NA | TRBJ1-5 | NA | TRBV6-5 | CASSYGREGNQPQHF | TGTGCCAGCAGTTACGGCCGGGAAGGCAATCAGCCCCAGCATTTT
NA | TRBJ2-7 | NA | TRBV7-6 | CASSSRGGLTGTQQYF | TGTGCCAGCAGCTCTAGAGGAGGACTCACGGGGACTCAGCAGTACTTC
few | TRBJ1-1 | NA | TRBV18 | CASSPKRNTEAFF | TGTGCCAGCTCACCAAAGAGGAACACTGAAGCTTTCTTT
few | TRBJ1-1 | NA | TRBV11-1 | CASRHPNTEAFF | TGTGCCAGCAGACACCCAAACACTGAAGCTTTCTTT
NA | TRBJ2-2 | NA | TRBV10-1 | CASSESSTGELFF | TGCGCCAGCAGTGAGAGCAGCACCGGGGAGCTGTTTTTT
NA | TRBJ2-2 | NA | TRBV4-1 | CASSQVPGGTGELFF | TGCGCCAGCAGCCAAGTGCCAGGGGGGACCGGGGAGCTGTTTTTT
NA | TRBJ2-2 | NA | TRBV7-7 | CASSSSGNTGELFF | TGTGCTAGCAGCTCCTCCGGGAACACCGGGGAGCTGTTTTTT
NA | TRBJ1-1 | NA | TRBV5-4 | CASSLSGGPTEAFF | TGTGCCAGCAGCTTGTCCGGGGGCCCCACCGAAGCTTTCTTT
NA | TRBJ1-1 | NA | TRBV19 | CASIRGIGTEAFF | TGTGCCAGTATAAGGGGTATCGGGACTGAAGCTTTCTTT
NA | TRBJ2-7 | TRBD2 | TRBV13 | CASSFAASGRAFEQYF | TGTGCCAGCAGCTTTGCCGCCAGCGGGAGGGCCTTCGAGCAGTACTTC
NA | TRBJ1-1 | NA | TRBV30 | CAWSPMNSEAFF | TGTGCCTGGAGTCCGATGAACAGCGAGGCTTTCTTT
NA | TRBJ2-1 | NA | TRBV7-3 | CASSPMGPNEQFF | TGTGCCAGCAGCCCCATGGGGCCCAATGAGCAGTTCTTC
NA | TRBJ2-5 | TRBD1 | TRBV6-6 | CASSYGRGLFQETQYF | TGTGCCAGCAGTTACGGTAGGGGGCTATTTCAAGAGACCCAGTACTTC
NA | TRBJ2-3 | TRBD1 | TRBV5-1 | CASSLGQGLADTQYF | TGCGCCAGCAGCCTAGGACAGGGACTTGCTGATACGCAGTATTTT